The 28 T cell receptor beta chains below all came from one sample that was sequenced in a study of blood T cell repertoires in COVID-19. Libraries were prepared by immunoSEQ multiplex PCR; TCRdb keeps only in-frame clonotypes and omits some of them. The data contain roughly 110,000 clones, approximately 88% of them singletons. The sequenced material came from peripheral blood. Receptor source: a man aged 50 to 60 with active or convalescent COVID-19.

The CDR3 nucleotides are TGTGCCAGCAGTGAGTGGGAGAGGTACGAGCAGTACTTC. Translating gives CASSEWERYEQYF. The rearrangement uses TRBV28 and TRBJ2-7; a possible D gene is TRBD2 (5 bases). Between the trimmed V and J ends, which lost 5 bases and 4 bases, there was a span of 12 bases. The V gene's germline CDR1 is MDHEN and CDR2 SYDVKM. The CDR3 contains 13 residues.

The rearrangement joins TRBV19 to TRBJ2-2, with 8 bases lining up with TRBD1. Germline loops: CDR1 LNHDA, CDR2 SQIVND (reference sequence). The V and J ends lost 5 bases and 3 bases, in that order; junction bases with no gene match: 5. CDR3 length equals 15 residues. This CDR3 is CASSPGGLDTGELFF. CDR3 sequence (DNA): TGTGCCAGTAGTCCAGGGGGCTTAGACACCGGGGAGCTGTTTTTT. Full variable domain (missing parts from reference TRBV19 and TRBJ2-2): DGGITQSPKYLFRKEGQNVTLSCEQNLNHDAMYWYRQDPGQGLRLIYYSQIVNDFQKGDIAEGYSVSREKKESFPLTVTSAQKNPTAFYLCASSPGGLDTGELFFGEGSRLTVL.

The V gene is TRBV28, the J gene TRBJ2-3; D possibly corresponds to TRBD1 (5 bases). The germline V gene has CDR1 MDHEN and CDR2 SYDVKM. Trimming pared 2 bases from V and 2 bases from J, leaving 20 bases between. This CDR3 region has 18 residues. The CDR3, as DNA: TGTGCCAGCAGTTTAAGCCGCATCGGGCAGGGAAACACAGATACGCAGTATTTT. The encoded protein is CASSLSRIGQGNTDTQYF. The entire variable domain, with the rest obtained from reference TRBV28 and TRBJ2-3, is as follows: DVKVTQSSRYLVKRTGEKVFLECVQDMDHENMFWYRQDPGLGLRLIYFSYDVKMKEKGDIPEGYSVSREKKERFSLILESASTNQTSMYLCASSLSRIGQGNTDTQYFGPGTRLTVL.

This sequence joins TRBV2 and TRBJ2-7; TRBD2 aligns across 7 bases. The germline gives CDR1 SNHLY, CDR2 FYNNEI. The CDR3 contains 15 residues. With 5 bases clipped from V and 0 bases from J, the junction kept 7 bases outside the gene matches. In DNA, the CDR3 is TGTGCCAGCAGTACTACTAGCGTAATCTCCTACGAGCAGTACTTC. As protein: CASSTTSVISYEQYF. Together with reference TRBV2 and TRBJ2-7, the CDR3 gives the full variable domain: EPEVTQTPSHQVTQMGQEVILRCVPISNHLYFYWYRQILGQKVEFLVSFYNNEISEKSEIFDDQFSVERPDGSNFTLKIRSTKLEDSAMYFCASSTTSVISYEQYFGPGTRLTVT.

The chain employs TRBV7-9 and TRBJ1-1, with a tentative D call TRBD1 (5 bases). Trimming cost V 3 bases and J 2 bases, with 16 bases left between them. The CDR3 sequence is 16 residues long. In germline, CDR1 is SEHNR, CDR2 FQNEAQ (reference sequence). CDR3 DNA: TGTGCCAGCAGCTTGGGTAGGGCAGGGCCAAACACTGAAGCTTTCTTT. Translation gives CASSLGRAGPNTEAFF.

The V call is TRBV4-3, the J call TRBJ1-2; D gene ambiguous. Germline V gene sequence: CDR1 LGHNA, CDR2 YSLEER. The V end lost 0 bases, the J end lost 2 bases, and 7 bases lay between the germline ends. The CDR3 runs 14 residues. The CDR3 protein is CASSQDFGNYGYTF. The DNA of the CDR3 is TGCGCCAGCAGCCAAGATTTCGGGAACTATGGCTACACCTTC.

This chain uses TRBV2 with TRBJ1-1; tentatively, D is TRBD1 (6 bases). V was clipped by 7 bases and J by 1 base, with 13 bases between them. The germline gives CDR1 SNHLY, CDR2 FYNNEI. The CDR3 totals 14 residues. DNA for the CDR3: TGTGCCAGCACCGGACAGAGGACGAACACTGAAGCTTTCTTT. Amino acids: CASTGQRTNTEAFF.

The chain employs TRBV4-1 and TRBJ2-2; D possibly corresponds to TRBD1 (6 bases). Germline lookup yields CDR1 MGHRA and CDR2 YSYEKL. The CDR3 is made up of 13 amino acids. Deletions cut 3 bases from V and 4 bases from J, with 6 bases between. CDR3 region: CASSQTGTGELFF. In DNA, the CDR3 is TGCGCCAGCAGCCAGACAGGCACCGGGGAGCTGTTTTTT.

In DNA form, the CDR3 reads TGTGCCACCAGCAGAACCCGGGACAGATTCACTGAAGCTTTCTTT. This codes for CATSRTRDRFTEAFF. The V and J genes are TRBV15 and TRBJ1-1; 7 nucleotides match TRBD1. Germline CDR1 LNHNV, CDR2 YYDKDF (reference sequence). CDR3 size: 15 residues. Trimming at V came to 2 bases and at J to 4 bases, leaving 7 bases not matched to a gene.

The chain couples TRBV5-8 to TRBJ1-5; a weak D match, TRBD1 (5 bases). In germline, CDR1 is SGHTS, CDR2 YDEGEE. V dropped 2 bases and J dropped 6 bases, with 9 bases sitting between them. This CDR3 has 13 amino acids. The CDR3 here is CASSFRGFQPQHF. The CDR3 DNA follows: TGTGCCAGCAGCTTCCGGGGGTTTCAGCCCCAGCATTTT.

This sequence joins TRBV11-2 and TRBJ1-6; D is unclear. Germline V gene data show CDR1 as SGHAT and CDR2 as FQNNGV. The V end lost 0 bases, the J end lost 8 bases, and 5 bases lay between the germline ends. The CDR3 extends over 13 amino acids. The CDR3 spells CASSLDSDSPLHF. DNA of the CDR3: TGTGCCAGCAGCTTAGATAGTGATTCACCCCTCCACTTT.

CDR3 sequence: CASSNQGYTEAFF. The CDR3 bases are TGTGCCAGCAGTAATCAGGGATACACTGAAGCTTTCTTT. V is TRBV27 and J is TRBJ1-1, with a tentative D call TRBD1 (5 bases). CDR1 and CDR2 from the germline V gene are MNHEY and SMNVEV (reference sequence). The CDR3 contains 13 residues. The germline V and J ends were trimmed by 5 bases and 3 bases, with 10 bases remaining between them.

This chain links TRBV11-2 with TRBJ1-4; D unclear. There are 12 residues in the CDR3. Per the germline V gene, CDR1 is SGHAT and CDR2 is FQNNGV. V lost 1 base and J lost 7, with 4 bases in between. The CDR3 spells CASSLVREKLFF. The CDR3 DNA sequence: TGTGCCAGCAGCTTAGTTCGTGAAAAACTGTTTTTT. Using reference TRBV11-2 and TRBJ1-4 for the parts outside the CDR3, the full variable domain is EAGVAQSPRYKIIEKRQSVAFWCNPISGHATLYWYQQILGQGPKLLIQFQNNGVVDDSQLPKDRFSAERLKGVDSTLKIQPAKLEDSAVYLCASSLVREKLFFGSGTQLSVL.

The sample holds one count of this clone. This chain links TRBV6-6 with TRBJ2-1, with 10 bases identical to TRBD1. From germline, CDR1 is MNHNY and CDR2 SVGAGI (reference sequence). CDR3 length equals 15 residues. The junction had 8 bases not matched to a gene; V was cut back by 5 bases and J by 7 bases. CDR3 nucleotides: TGTGCCAGCAGTACAACCGGGACAGGGGATAATGAGCAGTTCTTC. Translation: CASSTTGTGDNEQFF.

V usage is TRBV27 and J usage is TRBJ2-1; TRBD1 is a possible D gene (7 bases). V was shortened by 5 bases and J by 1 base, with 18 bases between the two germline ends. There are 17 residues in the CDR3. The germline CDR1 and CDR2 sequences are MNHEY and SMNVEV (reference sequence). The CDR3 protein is CASSGIQGRMSYNEQFF. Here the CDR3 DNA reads TGTGCCAGCAGTGGAATACAGGGGAGGATGTCCTACAATGAGCAGTTCTTC.

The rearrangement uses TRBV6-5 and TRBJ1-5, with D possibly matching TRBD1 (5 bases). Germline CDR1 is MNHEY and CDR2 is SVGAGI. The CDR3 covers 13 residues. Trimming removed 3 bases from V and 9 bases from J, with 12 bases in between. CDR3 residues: CASSYGTRRPQHF. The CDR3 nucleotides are TGTGCCAGCAGTTATGGGACTCGCCGGCCCCAGCATTTT.

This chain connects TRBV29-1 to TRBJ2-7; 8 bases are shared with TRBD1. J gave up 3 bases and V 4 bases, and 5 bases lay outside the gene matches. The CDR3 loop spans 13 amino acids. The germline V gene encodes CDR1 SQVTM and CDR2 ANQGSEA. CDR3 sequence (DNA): TGCAGCGTTGGGGGGACAGGCTACTACGAGCAGTACTTC. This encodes CSVGGTGYYEQYF.

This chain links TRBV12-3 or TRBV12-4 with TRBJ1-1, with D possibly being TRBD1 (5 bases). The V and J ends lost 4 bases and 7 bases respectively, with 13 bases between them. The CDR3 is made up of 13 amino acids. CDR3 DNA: TGTGCCAGCAGTTGGGCAGGGCCCCTTGAAGCTTTCTTT. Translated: CASSWAGPLEAFF.

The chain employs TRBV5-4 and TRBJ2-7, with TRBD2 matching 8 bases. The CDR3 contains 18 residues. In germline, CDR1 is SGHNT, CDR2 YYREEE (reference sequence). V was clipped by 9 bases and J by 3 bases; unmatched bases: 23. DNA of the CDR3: TGTGCCATCACACCCCCGGGACTAGGTCGCTGGGCCTTCTACGAGCAGTACTTC. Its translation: CAITPPGLGRWAFYEQYF.

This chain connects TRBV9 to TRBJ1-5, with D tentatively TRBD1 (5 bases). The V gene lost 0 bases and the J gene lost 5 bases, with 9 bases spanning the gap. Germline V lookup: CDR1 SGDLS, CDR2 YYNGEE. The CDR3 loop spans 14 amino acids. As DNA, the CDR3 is TGTGCCAGCAGCGTAGGTCAGGGTGATCAGCCCCAGCATTTT. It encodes CASSVGQGDQPQHF.

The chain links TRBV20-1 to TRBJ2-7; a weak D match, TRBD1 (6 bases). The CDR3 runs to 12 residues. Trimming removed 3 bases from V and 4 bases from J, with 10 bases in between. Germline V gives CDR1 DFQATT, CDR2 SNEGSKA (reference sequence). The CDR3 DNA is TGCAGTGCTAGTCCAGGGGAGTACGAGCAGTACTTC. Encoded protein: CSASPGEYEQYF.

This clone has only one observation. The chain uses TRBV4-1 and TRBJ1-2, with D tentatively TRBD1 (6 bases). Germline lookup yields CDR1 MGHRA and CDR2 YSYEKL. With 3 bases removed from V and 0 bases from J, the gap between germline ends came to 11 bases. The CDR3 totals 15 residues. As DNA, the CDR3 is TGCGCCAGCAGCCAGGATAGACAGGCTAACTATGGCTACACCTTC. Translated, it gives CASSQDRQANYGYTF.

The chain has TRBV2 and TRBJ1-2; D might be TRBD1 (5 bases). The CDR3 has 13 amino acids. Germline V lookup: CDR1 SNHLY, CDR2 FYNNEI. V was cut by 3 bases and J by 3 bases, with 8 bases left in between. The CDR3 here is CASSDRGYYGYTF. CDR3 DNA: TGTGCCAGCAGTGATAGGGGATACTATGGCTACACCTTC.

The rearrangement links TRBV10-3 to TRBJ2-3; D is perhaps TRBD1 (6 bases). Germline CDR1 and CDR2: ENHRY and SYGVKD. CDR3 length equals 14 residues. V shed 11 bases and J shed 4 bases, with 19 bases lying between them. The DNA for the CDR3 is TGTGCCTCTGGGGACAACGCGTCCCCAGATACGCAGTATTTT. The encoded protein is CASGDNASPDTQYF.

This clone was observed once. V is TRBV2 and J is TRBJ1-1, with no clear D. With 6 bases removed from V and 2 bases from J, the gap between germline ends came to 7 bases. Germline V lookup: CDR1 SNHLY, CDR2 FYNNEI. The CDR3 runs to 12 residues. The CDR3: CASSAANTEAFF. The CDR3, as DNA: TGTGCCAGCAGCGCGGCAAACACTGAAGCTTTCTTT.

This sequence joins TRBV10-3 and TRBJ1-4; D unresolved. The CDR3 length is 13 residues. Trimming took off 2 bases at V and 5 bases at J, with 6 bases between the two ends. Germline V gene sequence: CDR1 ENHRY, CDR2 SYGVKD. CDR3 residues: CAISEDINEKLFF. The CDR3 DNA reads TGTGCCATCAGTGAGGACATAAATGAAAAACTGTTTTTT.

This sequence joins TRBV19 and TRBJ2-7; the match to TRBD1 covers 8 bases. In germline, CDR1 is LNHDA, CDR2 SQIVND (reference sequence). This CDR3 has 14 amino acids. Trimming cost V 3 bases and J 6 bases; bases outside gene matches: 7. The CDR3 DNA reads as TGTGCCAGTAGTATTAGGACAGGGAGGTTCGAGCAGTACTTC. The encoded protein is CASSIRTGRFEQYF.

The CDR3 is CASSYFGGPYEQYF. The DNA of the CDR3 is TGTGCCAGCAGTTATTTCGGCGGGCCCTACGAGCAGTACTTC. The rearrangement links TRBV27 to TRBJ2-7, with TRBD2 as a possible D gene (5 bases). This CDR3 has 14 amino acids. Germline lookup yields CDR1 MNHEY and CDR2 SMNVEV (reference sequence). The V end was cut by 4 bases, the J end by 2 bases, with 12 bases between.